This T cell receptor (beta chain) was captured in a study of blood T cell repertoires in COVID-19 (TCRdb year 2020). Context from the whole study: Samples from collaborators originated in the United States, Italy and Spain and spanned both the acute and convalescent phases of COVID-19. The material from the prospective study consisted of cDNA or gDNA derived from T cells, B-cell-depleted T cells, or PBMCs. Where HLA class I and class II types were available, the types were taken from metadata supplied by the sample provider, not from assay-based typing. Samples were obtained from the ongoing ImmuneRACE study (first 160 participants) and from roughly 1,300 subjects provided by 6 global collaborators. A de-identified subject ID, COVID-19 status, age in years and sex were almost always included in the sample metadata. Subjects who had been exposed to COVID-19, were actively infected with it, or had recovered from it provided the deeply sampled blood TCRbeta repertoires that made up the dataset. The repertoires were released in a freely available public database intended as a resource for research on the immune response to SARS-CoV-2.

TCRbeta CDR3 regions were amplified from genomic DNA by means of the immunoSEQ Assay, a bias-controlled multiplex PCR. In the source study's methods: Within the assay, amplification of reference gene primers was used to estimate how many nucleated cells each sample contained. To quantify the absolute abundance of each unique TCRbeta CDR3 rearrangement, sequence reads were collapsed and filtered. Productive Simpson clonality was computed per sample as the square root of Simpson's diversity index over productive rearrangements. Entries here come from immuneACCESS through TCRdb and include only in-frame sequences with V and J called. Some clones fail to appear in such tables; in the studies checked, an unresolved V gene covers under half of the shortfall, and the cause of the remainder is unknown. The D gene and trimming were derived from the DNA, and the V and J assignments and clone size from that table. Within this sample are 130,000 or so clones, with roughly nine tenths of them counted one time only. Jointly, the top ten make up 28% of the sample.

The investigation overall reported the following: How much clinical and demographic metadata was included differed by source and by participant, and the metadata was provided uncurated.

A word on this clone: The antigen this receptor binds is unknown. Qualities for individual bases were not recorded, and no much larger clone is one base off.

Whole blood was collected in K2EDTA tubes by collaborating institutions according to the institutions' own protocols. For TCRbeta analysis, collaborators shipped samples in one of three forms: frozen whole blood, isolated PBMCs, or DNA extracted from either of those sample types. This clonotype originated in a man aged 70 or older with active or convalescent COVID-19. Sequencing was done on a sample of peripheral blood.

In nucleotide form, the sequence is TGTGCCAGCAGGGCGGGTGGACAGGGCGGGACTGAAGCTTTCTTT. Its coded protein is CASRAGGQGGTEAFF. The chain is encoded by TRBV28 joined to TRBJ1-1, with 8 middle bases fitting TRBD1. V loses 6 bases at its end and J loses 5 bases; junction bases beyond the gene matches: 11. In the germline V gene, CDR1 corresponds to MDHEN and CDR2 to SYDVKM. Its CDR3 holds 15 amino acids, cysteine through phenylalanine. Of the read, only the CDR3 DNA is kept; its 45 bases are in frame from base 1. With the rest looked up from the reference TRBV28 and TRBJ1-1 genes rather than sequenced, the full variable domain is DVKVTQSSRYLVKRTGEKVFLECVQDMDHENMFWYRQDPGLGLRLIYFSYDVKMKEKGDIPEGYSVSREKKERFSLILESASTNQTSMYLCASRAGGQGGTEAFFGQGTRLTVV.